The rows below give T cell receptor beta chains drawn from one sample of a study of blood T cell repertoires in COVID-19. Assay: immunoSEQ multiplex PCR; the TCRdb copy retains only in-frame clones and omits some. This repertoire shows around 140,000 clones, around 83% found once; its top ten account for 10% to 13%. The specimen sequenced was peripheral blood. Every receptor here comes from a man aged 60-69 years with active or convalescent COVID-19. Both conserved end residues are part of each CDR3. The order of the fields is J gene, V gene, CDR3 protein.

>TRBJ2-3|TRBV24-1
CATSGAGGKDTQYF
>TRBJ1-6|TRBV6-5
CASSYGTGGNSPLHF
>TRBJ2-2|TRBV11-2
CASSLSTGRTGELFF
>TRBJ1-3|TRBV5-4
CASSSTRQGHSGNTIYF
>TRBJ1-2|TRBV2
CARASQGATYGYTF
>TRBJ1-3|TRBV5-1
CASSLGQSTGNTIYF
>TRBJ1-1|TRBV5-4
CASSFGTPTLSEAFF
>TRBJ2-1|TRBV4-1
CASRRWTSYNEQFF
>TRBJ2-5|TRBV24-1
CATSDSPGREGQETQYF
>TRBJ1-6|TRBV7-2
CASSSGRSSRGTLHF
>TRBJ1-5|TRBV4-1
CASSQDRDRINQPQHF
>TRBJ2-2|TRBV14
CASSHPSWVGDTGELFF
>TRBJ1-3|TRBV9
CASSYRDNLQPGNTIYF
>TRBJ1-1|TRBV11-3
CASRGLEGTGHTEAFF
>TRBJ1-1|TRBV11-3
CASSLPQGVGYTEAFF
>TRBJ1-4|TRBV18
CASSSTGQGNEKLFF
>TRBJ2-1|TRBV9
CASSVGGLARDNEQFF
>TRBJ1-2|TRBV7-9
CASSAGGWGYTF
>TRBJ2-7|TRBV20-1
CSASRGNSYEQYF
>TRBJ1-5|TRBV6-2/TRBV6-3
CASSYSSLPEPQHF
>TRBJ1-5|TRBV30
CAWSVRDKGRQPQHF
>TRBJ2-5|TRBV12-5
CASGFAAGGTQYF
>TRBJ2-7|TRBV7-2
CASSLGPSGGKQYF
>TRBJ2-2|TRBV7-9
CASRPQRGQVGELFF
>TRBJ2-2|TRBV6-5
CASSYPSGRNTGELFF
>TRBJ2-2|TRBV29-1
CSVAPRQGTNTGELFF
>TRBJ1-5|TRBV4-1
CASSQVINRGRSQPQHF
>TRBJ2-7|TRBV11-2
CASSLDAAGISYEQYF
>TRBJ1-1|TRBV4-3
CASSRVGVTEAFF
>TRBJ2-4|TRBV2
CASIGTDKNIQYF
>TRBJ1-1|TRBV5-4
CASSLGGGPLNTEAFF
>TRBJ2-6|TRBV19
CASSRGQGGSGANVLTF
>TRBJ2-1|TRBV3-1/TRBV3-2
CASSQEGGGFHNEQFF
>TRBJ2-7|TRBV3-1/TRBV3-2
CASRQGRTYEQYF
>TRBJ2-2|TRBV18
CASSPSPKNTGELFF